These T cell receptor beta chains were read from a single sample in a study of monozygotic twins with inflammatory bowel disease. TCRdb reprocessed the 5' RACE reads; each CDR3 protein has one entry and no DNA is given. The clone table shows about 160,000 distinct CDR3 sequences, with the ten largest holding around 6.8%. The specimen was blood. These receptors originate from a human donor with ulcerative colitis or Crohn's disease, or a healthy co-twin of an affected twin (not recorded which). Both conserved end residues are part of each CDR3.

V: TRBV12-3/TRBV12-4
J: TRBJ1-1
CDR3: CASSPSSGTEAFF

V: TRBV19
J: TRBJ1-1
CDR3: CASSIRQDRTEAFF

V: TRBV7-9
J: TRBJ1-1
CDR3: CASRLTGKSEAFF

V: TRBV7-2
J: TRBJ2-3
CDR3: CASQPDRGTDTQYF

V: TRBV27
J: TRBJ2-1
CDR3: CASRRDRGLNNEQFF

V: TRBV5-1
J: TRBJ2-2
CDR3: CASSSTTTGELFF

V: TRBV12-3/TRBV12-4
J: TRBJ1-3
CDR3: CASSRTSPRVGNTIYF

V: TRBV5-1
J: TRBJ1-6
CDR3: CASSEDQGYNSPLHF

V: TRBV9
J: TRBJ2-7
CDR3: CASSYGGRGEQYF

V: TRBV13
J: TRBJ1-5
CDR3: CASSLGDRDHQPQHF

V: TRBV6-1
J: TRBJ2-7
CDR3: CASSATSRSYEQYF

V: TRBV11-2
J: TRBJ2-7
CDR3: CASSRSGLYEQYF

V: TRBV5-1
J: TRBJ2-5
CDR3: CASSPLAYGLAGVETQYF

V: TRBV7-7
J: TRBJ1-3
CDR3: CASSPSTASGNTIYF

V: TRBV20-1
J: TRBJ2-1
CDR3: CSASGLAQSYNEQFF

V: TRBV29-1
J: TRBJ2-3
CDR3: CSVAKTLLAGGTDTQYF

V: TRBV20-1
J: TRBJ1-5
CDR3: CSAVLGAGVSNQPQHF

V: TRBV6-2/TRBV6-3
J: TRBJ2-2
CDR3: CASSYDGRVTGELFF

V: TRBV20-1
J: TRBJ1-1
CDR3: CSARQGLSTEAFF

V: TRBV29-1
J: TRBJ1-2
CDR3: CSIRQGPSYGYTF

V: TRBV18
J: TRBJ2-4
CDR3: CASSPVAKNIQYF

V: TRBV7-7
J: TRBJ2-5
CDR3: CASSLGGTNKETQYF

V: TRBV20-1
J: TRBJ2-7
CDR3: CSAPTSGGRYEQYF

V: TRBV20-1
J: TRBJ2-5
CDR3: CSGGGSGETQYF

V: TRBV7-9
J: TRBJ2-7
CDR3: CASSPARYEQYF

V: TRBV3-1
J: TRBJ1-1
CDR3: CASSPQRRNTEAFF

V: TRBV3-1
J: TRBJ2-1
CDR3: CASSPPGRGAQEQFF

V: TRBV7-6
J: TRBJ2-2
CDR3: CASSLRSQGNTGELFF

V: TRBV27
J: TRBJ2-5
CDR3: CASSTGTGGVETQYF

V: TRBV29-1
J: TRBJ2-2
CDR3: CSVGVTGELFF

V: TRBV20-1
J: TRBJ1-5
CDR3: CSARRQGGGNQPQHF

V: TRBV5-1
J: TRBJ1-1
CDR3: CASSSTGSETEAFF

V: TRBV6-1
J: TRBJ2-7
CDR3: CASSDGRGGEQYF

V: TRBV11-2
J: TRBJ2-7
CDR3: CASSLVGLDSYEQYF

V: TRBV6-2/TRBV6-3
J: TRBJ2-1
CDR3: CASSYSRDRGSNEQFF

V: TRBV19
J: TRBJ1-3
CDR3: CASSMRSAAGMVENTTYF

V: TRBV7-9
J: TRBJ1-1
CDR3: CASSFPDRANTEAFF

V: TRBV7-6
J: TRBJ1-1
CDR3: CASSLISGQPNTEAFF

V: TRBV5-1
J: TRBJ2-7
CDR3: CASSFSTGTGGYEQYF

V: TRBV5-6
J: TRBJ1-1
CDR3: CASGGLSYTEAFF